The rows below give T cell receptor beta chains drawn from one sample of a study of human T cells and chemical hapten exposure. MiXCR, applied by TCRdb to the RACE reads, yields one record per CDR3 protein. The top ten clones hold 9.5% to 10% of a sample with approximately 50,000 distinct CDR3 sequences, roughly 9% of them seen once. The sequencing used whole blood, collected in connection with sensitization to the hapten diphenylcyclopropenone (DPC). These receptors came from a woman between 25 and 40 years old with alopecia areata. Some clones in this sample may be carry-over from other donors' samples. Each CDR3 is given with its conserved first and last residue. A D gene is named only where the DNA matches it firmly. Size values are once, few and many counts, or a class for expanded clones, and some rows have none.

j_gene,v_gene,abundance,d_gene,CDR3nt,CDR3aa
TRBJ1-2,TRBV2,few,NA,TGTGCCAGCAGCGTAGGGGTGGCTAACTATGGCGACACCTTC,CASSVGVANYGDTF
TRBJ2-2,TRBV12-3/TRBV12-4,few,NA,TGTGCCAGCAGATCAGGGGACGGAGACACCGGGGAGCTGTTTTTT,CASRSGDGDTGELFF
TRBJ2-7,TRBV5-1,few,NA,TGCGCCAGCAGCTTGGGGATTGGGGAGCAGTACTTC,CASSLGIGEQYF
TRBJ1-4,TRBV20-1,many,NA,TGCAGTGCCGGGGAGACAGCTAATGAAAAACTGTTTTTT,CSAGETANEKLFF
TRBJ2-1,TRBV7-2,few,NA,TGTGCCAGCAGCTTGGTGATAGCCGAGAATGAGCAGTTCTTC,CASSLVIAENEQFF
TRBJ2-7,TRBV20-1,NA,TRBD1,TGCAGTGCCACTGGACAGGGAGGAAACTACGAGCAGTACTTC,CSATGQGGNYEQYF
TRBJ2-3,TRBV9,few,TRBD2,TGTGCCAGCAGCGTAGGAGGCGGGGGGGGGAGCACAGATACGCAGTATTTT,CASSVGGGGGSTDTQYF
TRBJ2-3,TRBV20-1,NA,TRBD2,TGCAGTGCTAGAGGAGGGACTAGCGGGGCAGATACGCAGTATTTT,CSARGGTSGADTQYF
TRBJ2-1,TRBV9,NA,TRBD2,TGTGCCAGCAGCCTGACTAGCGGGGGGGCGAATGAGCAGTTCTTC,CASSLTSGGANEQFF
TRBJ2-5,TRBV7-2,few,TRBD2,TGTGCCAGCAGCTTAGATCTAGCGGGGGGGGAGACCCAGTACTTC,CASSLDLAGGETQYF
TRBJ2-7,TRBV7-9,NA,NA,TGTGCCAGCAGCTCGCCCGAAGGCCTTCCCTACGAGCAGTACTTC,CASSSPEGLPYEQYF
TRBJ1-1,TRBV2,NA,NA,TGTGCCACCCTATGGGGGCGGCTGAACACTGAAGCTTTCTTT,CATLWGRLNTEAFF
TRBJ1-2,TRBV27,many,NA,TGTGCCAGCAGTTCACGGACGGCTAACTATGGCTACACCTTC,CASSSRTANYGYTF
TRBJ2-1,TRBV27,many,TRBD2,TGTGCCAGCAGTTTAGTTCCCGATATGAGCGGGGGGTCCTACAATGAGCAGTTCTTC,CASSLVPDMSGGSYNEQFF
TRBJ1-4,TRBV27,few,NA,TGTGCCAGCGGGAGGTGGGATGAAAAACTGTTTTTT,CASGRWDEKLFF
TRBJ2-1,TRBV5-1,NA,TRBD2,TGCGCCAGCAGCGGCGGGAGGACCTACAATGAGCAGTTCTTC,CASSGGRTYNEQFF
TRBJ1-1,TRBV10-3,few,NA,TGTGCCATCAGCCCCGAAGTAGGGCAGGCGAAAGCTTTCTTT,CAISPEVGQAKAFF
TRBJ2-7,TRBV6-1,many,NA,TGTGCCAGCAGGGATAAGAGACAGGCTCCCTACGAGCAGTACTTC,CASRDKRQAPYEQYF
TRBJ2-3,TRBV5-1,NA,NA,TGCGCCAGCAGCCCGCAAACGGGGCGGAGCACAGATACGCAGTATTTT,CASSPQTGRSTDTQYF
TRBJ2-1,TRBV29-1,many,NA,TGCAGCGTTGCTGGGCTCTCCTACAATGAGCAGTTCTTC,CSVAGLSYNEQFF
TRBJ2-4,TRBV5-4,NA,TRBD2,TGTGCCAGCAGCCCCGGGGGGGGTCGGGTGGGAAACATTCAGTACTTC,CASSPGGGRVGNIQYF
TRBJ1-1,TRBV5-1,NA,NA,TGCGCCAGCATGAGGGACCCGGACACTGAAGCTTTCTTT,CASMRDPDTEAFF
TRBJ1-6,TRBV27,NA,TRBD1,TGTGCCAGCAGTCCGATCGCGCGGGACAGTCCAAGCTCCTATAATTCACCCCTCCACTTT,CASSPIARDSPSSYNSPLHF
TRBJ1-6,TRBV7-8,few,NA,TGTGCCAGCAGCTCAGGGGTTACCTATAATTCACCCCTCCACTTT,CASSSGVTYNSPLHF
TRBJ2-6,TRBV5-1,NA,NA,TGCGCCAGCAGCTTAACGTTCACGGTTGCCAACGTCCTGACTTTC,CASSLTFTVANVLTF
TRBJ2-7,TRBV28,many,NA,TGTGCCAGCAGTTTTCTGGGGGCGAGCTCCTACGAGCAGTACTTC,CASSFLGASSYEQYF
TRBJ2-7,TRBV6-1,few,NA,TGTGCCAGCAGTGAACCTTTCCGGCAGCTCTCCTACGAGCAGTACTTC,CASSEPFRQLSYEQYF
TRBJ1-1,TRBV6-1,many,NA,TGTGCCAGCAGGACGACAGTGAACACTGAAGCTTTCTTT,CASRTTVNTEAFF
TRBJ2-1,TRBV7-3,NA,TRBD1,TGTGCCAGCAGCCCCTCTTGGACAGGGGGTAGGGAGCAGTTCTTC,CASSPSWTGGREQFF
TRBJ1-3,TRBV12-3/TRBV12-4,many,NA,TGTGCCAGCAGTAGCTCCGGGACACCACCTGGAAACACCATATATTTT,CASSSSGTPPGNTIYF
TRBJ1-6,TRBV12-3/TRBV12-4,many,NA,TGTGCCAGCAGTTTGGGTAATTCACCCCTCCACTTT,CASSLGNSPLHF
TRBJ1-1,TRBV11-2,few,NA,TGTGCCAGCAGCCGGACAGTTCAAGCTTTCTTT,CASSRTVQAFF
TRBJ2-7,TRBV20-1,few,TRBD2,TGCAGTGCTAGTCTGCGGGGGGCCTGCTCCTACGAGCAGTACTTC,CSASLRGACSYEQYF
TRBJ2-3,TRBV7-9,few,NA,TGTGCCAGCAGCTTAGTCACAGCAACAGATACGCAGTATTTT,CASSLVTATDTQYF
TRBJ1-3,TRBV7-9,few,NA,TGTGCCAGCAGCGGCCGGGACACACTGAGAAGAAACACCATATATTTT,CASSGRDTLRRNTIYF
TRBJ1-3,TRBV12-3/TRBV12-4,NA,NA,TGTGCCAGCAGTCGGCAGGGGCGATACGGAAACACCATATATTTT,CASSRQGRYGNTIYF
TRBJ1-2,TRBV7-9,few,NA,TGTGCCAGCAGCTTAGTAGTACAGCCTTCTAACTATGGCTACACCTTC,CASSLVVQPSNYGYTF
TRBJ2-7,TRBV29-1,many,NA,TGCAGCGTTGGCCAGGGGAACGAGCAGTACTTC,CSVGQGNEQYF
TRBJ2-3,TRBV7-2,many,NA,TGTGCCAGCAGCTCCGGTACTCCGAGCGGAACAGATACGCAGTATTTT,CASSSGTPSGTDTQYF
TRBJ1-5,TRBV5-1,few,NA,TGCGCCAGCAGCCCCGCCCCGGGCCCCGATCAGCCCCAGCATTTT,CASSPAPGPDQPQHF
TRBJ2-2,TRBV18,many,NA,TGTGCCAGCTCACCACCGGCGACCGGGGAGCTGTTTTTT,CASSPPATGELFF
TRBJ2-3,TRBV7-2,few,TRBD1,TGTGCCAGCAGCTCCCGACAGGGTTCCGATACGCAGTATTTT,CASSSRQGSDTQYF
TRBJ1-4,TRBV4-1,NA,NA,TGCGCCAGCAGCCAAGATCAGGTGCCCGGCCGGGAAAAACTGTTTTTT,CASSQDQVPGREKLFF
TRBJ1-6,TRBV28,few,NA,TGTGCCAGCAGTTTAGGGGGGGGTCGGGCCTCACCCCTCCACTTT,CASSLGGGRASPLHF
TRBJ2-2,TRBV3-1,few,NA,TGTGCCAGCAGCGCTACAGGCCCTCGCTGGACCGGGGAGCTGTTTTTT,CASSATGPRWTGELFF